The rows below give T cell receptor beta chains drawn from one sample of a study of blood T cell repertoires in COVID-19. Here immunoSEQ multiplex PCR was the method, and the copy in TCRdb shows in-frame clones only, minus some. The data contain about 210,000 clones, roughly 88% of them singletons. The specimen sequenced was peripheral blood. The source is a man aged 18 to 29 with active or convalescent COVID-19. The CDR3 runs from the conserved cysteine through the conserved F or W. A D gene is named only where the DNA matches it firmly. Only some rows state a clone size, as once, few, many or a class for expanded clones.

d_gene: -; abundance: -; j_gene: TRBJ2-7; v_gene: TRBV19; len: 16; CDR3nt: TGTGCCAGTAGTATAGGTGGGGCGGTGGTCTCCTACGAGCAGTACTTC; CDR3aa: CASSIGGAVVSYEQYF
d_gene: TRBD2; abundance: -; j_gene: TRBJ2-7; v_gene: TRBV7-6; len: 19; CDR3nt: TGTGCCAGCAGCCCGAGCCCTGACTTTGGCGGGGGGATCTCCTACGAGCAGTACTTC; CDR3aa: CASSPSPDFGGGISYEQYF
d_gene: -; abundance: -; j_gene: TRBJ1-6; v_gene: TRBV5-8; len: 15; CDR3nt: TGTGCCAGCAACCTGGCGAGGAGGTACAATTCACCCCTCCACTTT; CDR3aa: CASNLARRYNSPLHF
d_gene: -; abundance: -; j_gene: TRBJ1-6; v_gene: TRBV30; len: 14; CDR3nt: TGTGCCTGGAGTGAGGGACTGACTGACCTTCCCCTCCACTTT; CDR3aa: CAWSEGLTDLPLHF
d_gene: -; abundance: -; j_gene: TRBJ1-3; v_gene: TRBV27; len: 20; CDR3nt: TGTGCCAGCAGTCCGGACCACCCACGCGGACTTGGGAGCTCTGGAAACACCATATATTTT; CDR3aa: CASSPDHPRGLGSSGNTIYF
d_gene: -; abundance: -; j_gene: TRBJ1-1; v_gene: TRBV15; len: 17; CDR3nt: TGTGCCACCAGCAGAGATATCGGAGGGTTAATGAACACTGAAGCTTTCTTT; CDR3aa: CATSRDIGGLMNTEAFF
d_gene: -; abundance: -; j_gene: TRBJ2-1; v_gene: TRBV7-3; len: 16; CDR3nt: TGTGCCAGCAGCTTAGGTGTCCCGGGGATCTACAATGAGCAGTTCTTC; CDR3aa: CASSLGVPGIYNEQFF
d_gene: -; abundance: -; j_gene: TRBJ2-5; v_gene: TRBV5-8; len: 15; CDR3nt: TGTGCCAGCAGCCACGGAGGCAAGCCCCAAGAGACCCAGTACTTC; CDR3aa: CASSHGGKPQETQYF
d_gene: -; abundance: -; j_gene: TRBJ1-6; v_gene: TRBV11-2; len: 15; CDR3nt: TGTGCCAGCAGCTCTGGGAGGGTCAATAATTCACCCCTCCACTTT; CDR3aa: CASSSGRVNNSPLHF
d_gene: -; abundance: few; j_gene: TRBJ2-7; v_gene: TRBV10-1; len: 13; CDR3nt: TGCGCCAGCAGTGCGGTGCTAGCTGCCGAGCAGTACTTC; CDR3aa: CASSAVLAAEQYF
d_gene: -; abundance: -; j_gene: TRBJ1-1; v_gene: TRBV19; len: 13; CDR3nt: TGTGCCAGTGGCCAGGCCCCGAACACTGAAGCTTTCTTT; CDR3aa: CASGQAPNTEAFF
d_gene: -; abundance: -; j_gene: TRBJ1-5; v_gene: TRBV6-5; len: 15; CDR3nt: TGTGCCAGCAGAGTCAGGACAGATAGCAATCAGCCCCAGCATTTT; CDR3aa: CASRVRTDSNQPQHF
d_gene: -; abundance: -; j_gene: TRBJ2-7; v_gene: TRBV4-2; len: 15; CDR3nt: TGTGCCAGCAGCCAAGATCTACAGTCCCCATGGGAGCAGTACTTC; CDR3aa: CASSQDLQSPWEQYF
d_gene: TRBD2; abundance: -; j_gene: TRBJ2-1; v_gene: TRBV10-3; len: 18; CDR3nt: TGTGCCATCAGGGTGACTAGCGGGAGTGGTGGGTCCTACAATGAGCAGTTCTTC; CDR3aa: CAIRVTSGSGGSYNEQFF
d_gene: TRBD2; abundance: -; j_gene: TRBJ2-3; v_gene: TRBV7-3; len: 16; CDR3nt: TGTGCCAGCAGCTTAGGGTCCGGGGGGGGCACAGATACGCAGTATTTT; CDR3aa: CASSLGSGGGTDTQYF
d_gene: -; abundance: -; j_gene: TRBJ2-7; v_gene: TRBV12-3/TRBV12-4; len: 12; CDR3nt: TGTGCCAGCAGTTTTATCTCCTACGAGCAGTACTTC; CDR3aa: CASSFISYEQYF
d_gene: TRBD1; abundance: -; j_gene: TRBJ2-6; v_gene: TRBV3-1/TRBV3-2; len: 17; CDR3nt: TGTGCCAGCAGCCCACAGGGGGTAAGTTCTCGGACCAACGTCCTGACTTTC; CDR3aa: CASSPQGVSSRTNVLTF
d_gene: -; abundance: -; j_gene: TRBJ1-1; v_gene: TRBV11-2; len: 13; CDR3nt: TGTGCCAGCAGCTCGGTATTGAACACTGAAGCTTTCTTT; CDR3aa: CASSSVLNTEAFF
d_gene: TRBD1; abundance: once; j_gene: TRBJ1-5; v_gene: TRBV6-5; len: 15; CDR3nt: TGTGCCAGCAGTCGGGGACAGGGGGGTATCAGCCCCCAGCATTTT; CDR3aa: CASSRGQGGISPQHF
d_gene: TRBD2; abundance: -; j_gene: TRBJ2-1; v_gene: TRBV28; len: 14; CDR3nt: TGTGCCAGCAGTTTAAGCGGGAGATTCAATGAGCAGTTCTTC; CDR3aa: CASSLSGRFNEQFF